This TCR beta chain derives from a study of blood T cell repertoires in COVID-19. Study at large: The study drew acute and convalescent COVID-19 samples from the United States, Italy and Spain. In each case, the material was cDNA or gDNA derived from T cells, B-cell-depleted T cells, or PBMCs.

In the authors' methods: Using reference gene primer amplification, nucleated cell counts were estimated. Generated by immunoSEQ multiplex PCR, the TCRdb table keeps only in-frame clones and is missing some. The V and J calls and clone size come from that table; D and trimming were worked out from the DNA. Of more than 20,000 clones detected, roughly 83% appear once; the ten largest clones hold around 23%. Germline CDR1 and CDR2: SNHLY and FYNNEI. The CDR3 totals 14 residues. The germline V and J ends were trimmed by 3 bases and 3 bases, with 9 bases remaining between them. The rearrangement links TRBV2 to TRBJ2-1; D unclear. The TCR sequence derives from a man of 80 years or more with active or convalescent COVID-19. The sample was peripheral blood. CDR3 sequence reads: CASSDENYYNEQFF. In DNA form, the CDR3 reads TGTGCCAGCAGTGACGAGAACTACTACAATGAGCAGTTCTTC.